The sequence of this T cell receptor beta chain was determined in a study of metastatic and nonmetastatic thyroid tumors. Overall study: It was across blood and tumor or nodule tissue from malignant and benign thyroid patients that repertoires were compared.

Authors' data handling: The study built a papillary thyroid cancer distant-metastasis classifier from CDR3 differences across clinicopathological groups. TCRdb re-called clones from the PCR reads using MiXCR. TCRdb's processing, not the study's, gives the V and J calls here. The sample contains tens of thousands of clones, 24% of which appear only once. Overall study results and limits: It was reported that TCR beta diversity was significantly higher in malignant thyroid tumors than benign nodules, in blood and tumor.

Germline V gene lookup returns CDR1 SGHDN and CDR2 FVKESK. This CDR3 comprises 15 residues. Between the trimmed V and J ends, which lost 1 base and 4 bases, there was a span of 13 bases. Remarks on this clone: What it recognizes is unknown.

Before thyroid surgery, none of the patients had received any treatment. Material: tumor tissue. The source is a female donor with papillary thyroid cancer or a benign thyroid nodule (not recorded which). Some clones in this sample may be carry-over from other donors' samples. The gene calls are TRBV14 and TRBJ1-2, with D unresolved. CDR3 residues: CASSQGPGRSYGYTF. The CDR3 DNA sequence: TGTGCCAGCAGCCAAGGACCGGGCCGCTCCTATGGCTACACCTTC.